This TCR beta chain comes out of a study of blood T cell repertoires in COVID-19. Exposed participants encountered a COVID-19 case during the 2 weeks preceding study entry. This clone occurred once. This table comes from immunoSEQ multiplex PCR, and its TCRdb copy is limited to in-frame clones, with some not included. Of approximately 220,000 clones in the sample, roughly four fifths were seen once. Germline lookup yields CDR1 MNHEY and CDR2 SVGAGI. This CDR3 region has 14 residues. The ends lost 5 bases at V and 2 bases at J; junction bases unmatched: 5. What was sequenced was PBMCs or T cells enriched from blood (not recorded which). The clonotype was recovered from a woman aged 45-59 years who had been exposed to COVID-19. The chain is built from TRBV6-5 and TRBJ2-7; 8 nucleotides match TRBD1. The DNA of the CDR3 is TGTGCCAGCAGTACCGGACAGGGACCCTACGAGCAGTACTTC. It yields the protein CASSTGQGPYEQYF.